This TCR beta chain comes out of a study of identifying expanded T cells in peripheral blood. Study results and limitations: Clone count variance between roughly 2-week samples rose with total template count. Differentially abundant clones: around 1.2 between replicates, 16.4 at about two weeks, less than 20 at four.

No infections or other immune events were documented during collection. Profiled with immunoSEQ multiplex PCR; TCRdb holds only in-frame clones, not every one. The table has tens of thousands of clones, roughly 84% seen once; the top ten hold less than 20%. Remarks on this clone: Antigen specificity is unknown.

This sequence originates from a person between 18 and 75 years old in good health. Input material: blood.

DNA of the CDR3: TGTGCCAGCACCATAAAGGGTTGGACTAGCGGGAGCAATGAGCAGTTCTTC. As protein: CASTIKGWTSGSNEQFF. The V call is TRBV28, the J call TRBJ2-1; 13 bases match TRBD2. This CDR3 comprises 17 residues. From germline, CDR1 is MDHEN and CDR2 SYDVKM. The J segment lost 6 bases and the V segment lost 7 bases, leaving 12 bases of the junction unmatched. Looking up the rest from reference TRBV28 and TRBJ2-1 gives the full variable domain: DVKVTQSSRYLVKRTGEKVFLECVQDMDHENMFWYRQDPGLGLRLIYFSYDVKMKEKGDIPEGYSVSREKKERFSLILESASTNQTSMYLCASTIKGWTSGSNEQFFGPGTRLTVL.